What follows are 13 T cell receptor beta chains derived from one specimen sequenced in a study of T cells in Graves' hyperthyroidism and ophthalmopathy. Amplified regions were TCR beta CDR3 sequences from RNA transcripts. Initially, a first-round RT-PCR of the TCR CDR3 employed the HTBI primer set. TCRdb re-called the multiplex PCR reads through MiXCR, storing one row per CDR3 protein. The sample carries approximately 300,000 distinct CDR3 sequences, approximately 15% recorded once. The specimen sequenced was blood. The receptors derive from a woman aged 55 to 70 with Graves' ophthalmopathy.

The V gene is TRBV4-3, the J gene TRBJ1-5; 8 nucleotides agree with TRBD1. This CDR3 has 15 residues. From germline, CDR1 is LGHNA and CDR2 YSLEER. V lost 1 base to trimming and J lost 6 bases; unmatched junction nucleotides: 5. The CDR3 reads CASSQGAGGRQPQHF. CDR3 nucleotides: TGCGCCAGCAGCCAAGGGGCAGGGGGCCGTCAGCCCCAGCATTTT.

The rearrangement links TRBV28 to TRBJ1-2; 7 bases line up with TRBD1. This CDR3 has 14 residues. The V segment lost 4 bases and the J segment 0 bases; nucleotides outside the gene matches: 2. Germline V lookup: CDR1 MDHEN, CDR2 SYDVKM. For the CDR3, the DNA is TGTGCCAGCAGTTACGGGACAGCTAACTATGGCTACACCTTC. It codes for CASSYGTANYGYTF.

Ten or more counts support this clonotype. The chain couples TRBV2 to TRBJ1-2; 11 bases map to TRBD1. The junction had 6 bases not matched to a gene; V was cut back by 5 bases and J by 4 bases. Germline V gene sequence: CDR1 SNHLY, CDR2 FYNNEI. CDR3 size: 15 residues. The DNA of the CDR3 is TGTGCCAGCAGTTTAGGACAGGGGGCAGGCTATGGCTACACCTTC. Translating it yields CASSLGQGAGYGYTF. The variable domain in full, completed from reference TRBV2 and TRBJ1-2, reads EPEVTQTPSHQVTQMGQEVILRCVPISNHLYFYWYRQILGQKVEFLVSFYNNEISEKSEIFDDQFSVERPDGSNFTLKIRSTKLEDSAMYFCASSLGQGAGYGYTFGSGTRLTVV.

This clonotype was recorded at least ten times. The chain couples TRBV15 to TRBJ2-2; 8 bases fit TRBD1. Germline CDR1 is LNHNV and CDR2 is YYDKDF (reference sequence). Trimming at V came to 4 bases and at J to 0 bases, leaving 1 base not matched to a gene. The CDR3 sequence is 15 residues long. The DNA for the CDR3 is TGTGCCACCAGCACAGGGGGCGCGAACACCGGGGAGCTGTTTTTT. It codes for CATSTGGANTGELFF.

The chain is built from TRBV6-1 and TRBJ2-1; D may match TRBD1 or TRBD2 (5 bases each). Germline V lookup: CDR1 MNHNS, CDR2 SASEGT. This CDR3 has 15 amino acids. V gave up 4 bases and J gave up 0 bases, with 10 bases separating them. The CDR3: CASSAAGSSYNEQFF. CDR3 nucleotide sequence: TGTGCCAGCAGTGCGGCAGGGAGCTCCTACAATGAGCAGTTCTTC.

The chain has TRBV29-1 and TRBJ1-1; D perhaps matches TRBD1 (6 bases). V was clipped by 7 bases and J by 5 bases, with 17 bases between them. Germline CDR1 and CDR2: SQVTM and ANQGSEA. This CDR3 has 13 amino acids. The CDR3 DNA reads TGCAGCGCCTCGGGGCAGGGGAAGACTGAAGCTTTCTTT. It translates to CSASGQGKTEAFF.

This clonotype was recorded at least ten times. J is TRBJ1-1 and V is TRBV2; D is ambiguous. Germline values: CDR1 SNHLY, CDR2 FYNNEI. CDR3 length: 15 amino acids. Trimming took 6 bases from V and 3 from J, leaving 17 bases between them. CDR3 loop: CASSADGFGYTEAFF. CDR3 coding DNA: TGTGCCAGCAGCGCGGATGGGTTTGGGTACACTGAAGCTTTCTTT.

The sample holds many counts of this clonotype. J is TRBJ2-5 and V is TRBV12-3 or TRBV12-4, with a tentative D call TRBD1 (6 bases). The CDR3 contains 14 residues. Deletions cut 3 bases from V and 5 bases from J, with 13 bases between. The CDR3 bases are TGTGCCAGCAGTTTTCCAGGGGCTCGTGAGACCCAGTACTTC. It specifies CASSFPGARETQYF.

This clonotype was seen just once. The CDR3 bases are TGTGCCAGCTCACCACCGACAGGGAACACTGAAGCTTTCTTT. Translated: CASSPPTGNTEAFF. The gene calls are TRBV18 and TRBJ1-1; D is perhaps TRBD1 (6 bases). The V end was cut by 0 bases, the J end by 1 base, with 6 bases between. Germline loops: CDR1 KGHSH, CDR2 LQKENI. There are 14 residues in the CDR3.

The table lists this clonotype with many counts. This sequence joins TRBV6-1 and TRBJ1-4, with unresolved D. Trimming pared 4 bases from V and 4 bases from J, leaving 10 bases between. CDR3 length equals 14 residues. Germline V CDR1 and CDR2: MNHNS, SASEGT. In DNA, the CDR3 is TGTGCCAGCAGTGTTAGACACCATAATGAAAAACTGTTTTTT. The encoded protein is CASSVRHHNEKLFF.

This clonotype was observed a handful of times. The gene calls are TRBV18 and TRBJ2-2; TRBD1 might be the D (5 bases). CDR1 is KGHSH, CDR2 LQKENI, per germline. The CDR3 is made up of 16 amino acids. V lost 3 bases to trimming and J lost 2 bases, with 13 bases between them. The DNA for the CDR3 is TGTGCCAGCTCACCCAACCGACAGACCAACACCGGGGAGCTGTTTTTT. Residues: CASSPNRQTNTGELFF.

CDR3 amino acids: CASSQDAPLDNEQFF. In DNA, the CDR3 is TGTGCCAGCAGTCAGGACGCTCCGTTGGACAATGAGCAGTTCTTC. The V gene is TRBV28, the J gene TRBJ2-1, with D unresolved. The CDR3 is made up of 15 amino acids. Trimming removed 5 bases at V and 5 bases at J, with 16 bases between. Germline assignment: CDR1 MDHEN and CDR2 SYDVKM.

Comments on this clonotype: The junction shows a germline mismatch at one end, possibly a read error. V gene TRBV20-1 combines with J gene TRBJ2-1, with 13 positions matching TRBD2. The CDR3 totals 20 residues. The germline V gene has CDR1 DFQATT and CDR2 SNEGSKA (reference sequence). DNA for the CDR3: TGCAGTGCCGAAGCTCTCCCGACTAGCGGGGGGACTAGCTCCCACAATGAGCAGTTCTTC. Amino acid sequence: CSAEALPTSGGTSSHNEQFF.